The entry below gives a single TCR beta chain sequence along with its context. The antigen is not known. Sequenced by immunoSEQ multiplex PCR; TCRdb stores in-frame clones only, minus some. In the table there are tens of thousands of clones, nearly 80% of which are singletons. The data were obtained in a study of PD-1 blockade in classical Hodgkin lymphoma. Study observations and caveats: TCR diversity at baseline was reported to be reduced in newly diagnosed patients relative to healthy donors.

The time point denotes: cycle 4 day 1 (C4D1), after 5 to 7 weeks of nivolumab. Each of the patients experienced relapse following autologous stem cell transplantation, and their brentuximab vedotin exposure differed. The germline V gene has CDR1 SEHNR and CDR2 FQNEAQ (reference sequence). The CDR3 spans 14 residues. Trimming pared 0 bases from V and 8 bases from J, leaving 12 bases between. The rearrangement uses TRBV7-9 and TRBJ2-3; D call uncertain. The specimen was peripheral blood mononuclear cells (PBMCs), collected before the fourth cycle of nivolumab. This TCR came from a human donor with classical Hodgkin lymphoma. The chain's CDR3 is CASSLAGPDGTQYF. The CDR3 DNA follows: TGTGCCAGCAGCTTAGCTGGGCCCGATGGTACGCAGTATTTT.